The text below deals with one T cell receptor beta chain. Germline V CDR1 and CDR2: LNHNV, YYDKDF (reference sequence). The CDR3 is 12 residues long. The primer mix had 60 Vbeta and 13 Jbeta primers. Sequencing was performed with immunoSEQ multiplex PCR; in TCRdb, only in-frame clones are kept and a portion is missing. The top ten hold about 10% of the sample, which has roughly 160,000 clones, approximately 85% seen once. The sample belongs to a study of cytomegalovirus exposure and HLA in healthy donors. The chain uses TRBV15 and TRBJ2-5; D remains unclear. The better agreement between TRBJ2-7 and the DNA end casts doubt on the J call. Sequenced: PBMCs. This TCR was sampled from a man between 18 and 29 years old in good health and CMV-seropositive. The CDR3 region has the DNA TGTGCCACCAGCACATCCCTACGCGAGCAGTACTTC. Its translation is CATSTSLREQYF.